Here is one TCR beta chain with its context. This specimen comes from a study of T cell changes during pregnancy in multiple sclerosis. The CDR3 length is 13 residues. V lost 3 bases to trimming and J lost 2 bases, with 7 bases between them. Germline V gives CDR1 SGHTA, CDR2 FQGNSA. Produced via immunoSEQ multiplex PCR; TCRdb's table is partial and in-frame only. This sample yields more than 90,000 clones, of which 85% to 95% are seen a single time; about 2% belongs to the top ten. Sequencing used peripheral blood, obtained after pregnancy. This chain joins TRBV7-2 and TRBJ2-5; a weak D match, TRBD1 (5 bases). This receptor was taken from a female donor with multiple sclerosis, enrolled in a pregnancy study. The CDR3 DNA reads as TGTGCCAGCAGCTTTAGGGGACAAGAGACCCAGTACTTC. This encodes CASSFRGQETQYF.